This TCR beta chain was found in a study of blood T cell repertoires in COVID-19. About the research overall: Sources were T cells, B-cell-depleted T cells, or PBMCs; the material itself was cDNA or gDNA.

Study members were between about 18 and 95 years old and lived in over 20 US regions. The CDR3 is 16 amino acids. Trimming shortened V by 0 bases and J by 5 bases, and 16 bases separated the two germline ends. CDR1 and CDR2 from the germline V gene are MGHRA and YSYEKL. In the source study's methods: Estimated nucleated cell counts came from reference gene primer amplification. TCRdb's table, derived via immunoSEQ multiplex PCR, lists solely in-frame clones and lacks some. The V and J calls and clone size were taken over from that table, and D and trimming were inferred from the DNA. The table records over 200,000 clones, more than 75% of them present only once.

This chain links TRBV4-1 with TRBJ1-2; tentative D call: TRBD1 (5 bases). Sequences were obtained from PBMCs or T cells enriched from blood (not recorded which). The source is a man aged 18-30 years who had recovered from COVID-19. DNA for the CDR3: TGCGCCAGCAGCCAAGATTCACAGGCGTCACGGTATGGCTACACCTTC. This codes for CASSQDSQASRYGYTF.